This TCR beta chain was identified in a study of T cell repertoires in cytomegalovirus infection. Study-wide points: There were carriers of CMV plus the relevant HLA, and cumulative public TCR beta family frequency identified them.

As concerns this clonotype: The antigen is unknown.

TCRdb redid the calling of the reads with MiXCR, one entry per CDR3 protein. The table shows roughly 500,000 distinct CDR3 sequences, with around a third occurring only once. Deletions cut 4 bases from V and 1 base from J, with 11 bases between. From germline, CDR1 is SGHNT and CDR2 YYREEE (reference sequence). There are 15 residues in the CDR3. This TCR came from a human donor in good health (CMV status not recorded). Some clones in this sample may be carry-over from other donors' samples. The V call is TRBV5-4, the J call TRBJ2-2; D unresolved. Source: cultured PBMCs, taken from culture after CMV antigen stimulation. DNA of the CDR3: TGTGCCAGCAGCCTGAGGAGTTGGAACACCGGGGAGCTGTTTTTT. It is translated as CASSLRSWNTGELFF.